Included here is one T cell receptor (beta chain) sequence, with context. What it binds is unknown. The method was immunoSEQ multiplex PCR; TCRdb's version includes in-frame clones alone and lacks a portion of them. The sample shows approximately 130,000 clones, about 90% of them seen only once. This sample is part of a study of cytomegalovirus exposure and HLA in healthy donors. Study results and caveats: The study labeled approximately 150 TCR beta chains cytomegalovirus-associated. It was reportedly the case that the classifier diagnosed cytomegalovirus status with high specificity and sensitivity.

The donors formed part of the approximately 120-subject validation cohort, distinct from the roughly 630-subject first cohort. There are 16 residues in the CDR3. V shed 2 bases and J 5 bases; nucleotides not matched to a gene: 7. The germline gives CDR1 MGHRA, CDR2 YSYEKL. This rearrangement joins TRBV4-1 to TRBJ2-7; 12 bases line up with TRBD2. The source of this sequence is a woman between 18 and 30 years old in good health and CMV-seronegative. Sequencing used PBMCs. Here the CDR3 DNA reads TGCGCCAGCAGCCAACCTCTAGCGGGGGGGACCGACGAGCAGTACTTC. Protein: CASSQPLAGGTDEQYF.